The subject of this entry is one T cell receptor (beta chain). The junction and the germline gene differ at one end; a read error may be behind it. Germline V gene sequence: CDR1 MGHRA, CDR2 YSYEKL. The CDR3 is made up of 15 amino acids. This entry is derived from a study of tumor and adjacent non-tumor tissue in lung cancer. TCRbeta libraries were built with three rounds of nested PCR, modified from ARM-PCR. TCRdb called the multiplex PCR reads again in MiXCR, with one record for every CDR3 protein. The sample includes 110,000 or so distinct CDR3 sequences, roughly 73% of them seen just once. RNA was extracted from bulk tissue without any cell sorting.

The sequence was collected from an older woman with non-small cell lung cancer. The V gene is TRBV4-1, the J gene TRBJ1-2; D call uncertain. Sequences were obtained from lung tumor tissue. This CDR3 reads CARSQESGSNYCYTF. For the CDR3, the DNA is TGCGCCAGGAGCCAAGAGTCAGGCTCTAACTATTGCTACACCTTC.